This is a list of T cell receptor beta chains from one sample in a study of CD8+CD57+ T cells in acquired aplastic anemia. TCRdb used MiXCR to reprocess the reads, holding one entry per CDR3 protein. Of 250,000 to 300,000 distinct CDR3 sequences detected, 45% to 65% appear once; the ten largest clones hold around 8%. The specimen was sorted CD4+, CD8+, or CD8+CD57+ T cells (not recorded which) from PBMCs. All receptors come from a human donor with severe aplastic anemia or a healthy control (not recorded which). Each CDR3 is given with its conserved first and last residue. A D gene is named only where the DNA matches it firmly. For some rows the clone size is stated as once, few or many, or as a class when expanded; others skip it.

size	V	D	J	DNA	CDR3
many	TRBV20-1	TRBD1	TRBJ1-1	TGCAGTGCTCCTATTACCGGGACAGTAACTGAAGCTTTCTTT	CSAPITGTVTEAFF
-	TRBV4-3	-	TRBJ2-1	TGCGCCAGCAGCCAGACTGGGGGGCTCAGCTCCTACAATGAGCGGTTCTTC	CASSQTGGLSSYNERFF
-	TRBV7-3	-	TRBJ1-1	TGTGCCAGCAGCCGTGGAGGGGGGAACACTGAAGCTTTCTTT	CASSRGGGNTEAFF
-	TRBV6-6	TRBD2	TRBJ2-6	TGTGCCAGCAGTTACCCAGAGAGCGGGGGGGCGGCTGGGGCCAACGTCCTGACTTTC	CASSYPESGGAAGANVLTF
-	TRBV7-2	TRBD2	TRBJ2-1	TGTGCCAGCAGGCTAGCGGGAGTCGGGTACAATGAGCAGTTCTTC	CASRLAGVGYNEQFF
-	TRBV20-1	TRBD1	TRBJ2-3	TGCAGTGCTAGAGATCCGGGACAGCAGTTACGCACGGATACGCGGTATTTT	CSARDPGQQLRTDTRYF
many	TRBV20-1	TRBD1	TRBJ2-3	TGCAGTGCTTTGACAGGGATTGGCGCAGATACGCAGTATTTT	CSALTGIGADTQYF
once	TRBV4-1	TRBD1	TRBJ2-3	TGCGCCAGCAGCCTCACCGGGACAGGGGGGAGTTCGGATACGCAGTATTTT	CASSLTGTGGSSDTQYF
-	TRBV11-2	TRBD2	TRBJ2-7	TGTGCCAGCAGCTTAGGTCGTCGACTAGCGGGGGGCCAGCAGTACTTC	CASSLGRRLAGGQQYF
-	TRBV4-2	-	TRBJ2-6	TGTGCCAGCAGCCAAGACGATGCATCCGTCACGGGGGCCAACGTCCTGGCTTTC	CASSQDDASVTGANVLAF
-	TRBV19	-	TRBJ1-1	TGTGCCAGTAGCGAGGGGGTCGGACGGATGTACACTGAAGCTTTCTTT	CASSEGVGRMYTEAFF
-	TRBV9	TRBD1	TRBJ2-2	TGTGCCAGCAGCGCGTTAAACAGGGGAAACACCGGGGAGCTGTTTTTT	CASSALNRGNTGELFF
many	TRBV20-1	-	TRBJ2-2	TGCAGTGCTAGCGAATGGAACACCGGGGAGCTGTTTTTT	CSASEWNTGELFF
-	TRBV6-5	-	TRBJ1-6	TGTGCCAGCACCCCAGGGATCTATAATTCACCCCTCCACTTT	CASTPGIYNSPLHF
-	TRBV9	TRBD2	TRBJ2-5	TGTGCCAGCAGCGTCGGGGGGGCCGGAGAGACCCAGTACTTC	CASSVGGAGETQYF
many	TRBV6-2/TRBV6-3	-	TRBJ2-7	TGTGCCAGCAGTTACGGCACAGGGTTTTGGGAGCAGTACTTC	CASSYGTGFWEQYF
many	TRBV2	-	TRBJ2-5	TGTGCCAGCAACATATTTCGGGGGCAAGAGACCCAGTACTTC	CASNIFRGQETQYF
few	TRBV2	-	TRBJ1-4	TGTGCCAGCATAGGTGTTGACTATATACTGTTTTTT	CASIGVDYILFF
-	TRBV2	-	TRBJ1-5	TGTGCCAGCAGCCCTGACACCTCTAGCAATCAGCCCCAGCATTTT	CASSPDTSSNQPQHF
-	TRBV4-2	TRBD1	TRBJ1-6	TGTGCCAGCAGCCTGGGACAGGTGGGCGGAACACCCCTCCACTTT	CASSLGQVGGTPLHF
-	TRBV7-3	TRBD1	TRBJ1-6	TGTGCCAGCAGCCGGGACAGGGAGTCACCCCTCCACTTT	CASSRDRESPLHF
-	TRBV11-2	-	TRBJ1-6	TGTGCCAGCAGCTTAGTGTGGGCCAGGGATTCACCCCTCCACTTT	CASSLVWARDSPLHF
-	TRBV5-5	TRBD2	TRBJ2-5	TGCGCCAGCAGCTTGGTAGTAGCGGGAGGGCAAGAGACCCAGTACTTC	CASSLVVAGGQETQYF
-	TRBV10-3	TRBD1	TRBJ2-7	TGTGCCAGCAGTATCAACAGGGGGCGGGAATCCTACGAGCAGTACTTC	CASSINRGRESYEQYF
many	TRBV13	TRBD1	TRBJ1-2	TGTGCCAGCAGCTTATCTAACAGGGGTAGCTATGGCTACACCTTC	CASSLSNRGSYGYTF
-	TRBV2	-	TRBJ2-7	TGTGCCAGCAGTTTATCTCGGCCGACGGCCGGGGGAGAGCAGTACTTC	CASSLSRPTAGGEQYF
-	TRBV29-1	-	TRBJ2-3	TGCAGCGGCCTGACAGAGACAGATACGCAGTATTTT	CSGLTETDTQYF
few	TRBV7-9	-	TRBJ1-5	TGTGCCAGCAGACCTTCCGGGCCCAGGGGAGCTCAGCCCCAGCATTTT	CASRPSGPRGAQPQHF
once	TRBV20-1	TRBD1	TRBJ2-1	TGCAGTGGTAGCTCCGGGGACAGATCCTACAATGAGCAGTTCTTC	CSGSSGDRSYNEQFF
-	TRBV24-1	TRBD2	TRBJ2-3	TGTGCCACCGGACTAGCGGGAGTTGGAGATACGCAGTATTTT	CATGLAGVGDTQYF
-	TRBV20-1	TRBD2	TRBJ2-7	TGCAGTGCTAGAGATCCCCCCGTTAGCGGGACAAGCTACGAGCAGTACTTC	CSARDPPVSGTSYEQYF
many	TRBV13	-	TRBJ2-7	TGTGCCAGCAGCCCGCGTGGGGGGTTCTACGAGCAGTACTTC	CASSPRGGFYEQYF
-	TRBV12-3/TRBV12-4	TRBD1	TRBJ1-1	TGTGCCAGCAGTCGAACAGGGGGCGAGGGCACTGAAGCTTTCTTT	CASSRTGGEGTEAFF
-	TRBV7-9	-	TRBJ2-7	TGTGCCAGCAGCCCCAGTGACGGAATAGGCGAGCAGTACTTC	CASSPSDGIGEQYF
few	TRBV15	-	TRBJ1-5	TGTGCCACCAGCAGAGCGGGCCAGGACTATAGCAATCAGCCCCAGCATTTT	CATSRAGQDYSNQPQHF
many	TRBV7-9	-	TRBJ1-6	TGTGCCAGCAGCTTAGTTGAGGGCTCACCCCTCCACTTT	CASSLVEGSPLHF
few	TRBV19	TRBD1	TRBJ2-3	TGTGCCAGTAGTGCGTCCAGGGGGCTCCACACAGATACGCAGTATTTT	CASSASRGLHTDTQYF
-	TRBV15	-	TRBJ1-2	TGTGCCACCAGCAGAGATTCAAATGGCTACACCTTC	CATSRDSNGYTF
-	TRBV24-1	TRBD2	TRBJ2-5	TGTGCCACCAGTGATCTACTAGCGGGAGAGGAGACCCAGTACTTC	CATSDLLAGEETQYF
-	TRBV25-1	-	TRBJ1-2	TGTGCCAGCTCCCCGTTAGAGCAATGGGGGGGCTACACCTTC	CASSPLEQWGGYTF
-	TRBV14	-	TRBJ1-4	TGTGCCACCGACCTCGAAGGAAAAACTGTTTTT	CATDLEGKTVF
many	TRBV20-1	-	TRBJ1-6	TGCAGTGCTACCCCCCGCGGGCCCCTCCACTTT	CSATPRGPLHF
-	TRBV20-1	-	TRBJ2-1	TGCAGTGCGGGGGGGGACATCTTTGTCAATGAGCAGTTCTTC	CSAGGDIFVNEQFF
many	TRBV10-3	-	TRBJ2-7	TGTGCCATCAGTGATTCTCTCCTAGGTTCGGGGCCCTCCGAGCAGTACTTC	CAISDSLLGSGPSEQYF
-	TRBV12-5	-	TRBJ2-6	TGTGCTAGTGGTTTTGTTGTCGGGCAGGATCGCCCATCTGGGGCCAACGTCCTGACTTTC	CASGFVVGQDRPSGANVLTF
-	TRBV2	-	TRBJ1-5	TGTGCCAGCAGCCCGACAGTCAGTTATAGCAATCAGCCCCAGCATTTT	CASSPTVSYSNQPQHF
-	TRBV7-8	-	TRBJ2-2	TGTGCCAGCAGCCCCGCGGGGTACGGGGAGCTGTTTTTT	CASSPAGYGELFF